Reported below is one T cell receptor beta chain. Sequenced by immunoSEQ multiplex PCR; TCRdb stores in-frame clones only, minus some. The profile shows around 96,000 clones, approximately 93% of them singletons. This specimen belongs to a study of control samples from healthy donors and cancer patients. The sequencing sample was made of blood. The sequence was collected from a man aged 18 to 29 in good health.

The CDR3 is CASSDWGANTEAFF. CDR3 sequence (DNA): TGTGCCAGCAGTGATTGGGGGGCGAACACTGAAGCTTTCTTT. This chain links TRBV6-1 with TRBJ1-1; weak D call: TRBD1 (6 bases). This CDR3 is 14 amino acids long. The germline V gene has CDR1 MNHNS and CDR2 SASEGT. Deletions cut 3 bases from V and 1 base from J, with 9 bases between.